The clone carrying this T cell receptor (beta chain) was found a few times. Its specificity is unknown. The record originates from a study of blood T cells in healthy people across ages. CDR3 length: 12 residues. With 6 bases clipped from V and 7 bases from J, the junction kept 5 bases outside the gene matches. A second PCR, run for roughly 7 to 11 cycles, used a sample-barcoded 5' primer plus a J-beta primer mix. Researchers report that a template-switch adaptor with 12 random nucleotides tagged each cDNA molecule. Sequencing yielded, for each sample, at least 3 million paired-end reads carrying CDR3. MiXCR was run by TCRdb on the 5' RACE reads, yielding one entry per CDR3 protein. The sample has fewer than 900,000 distinct CDR3 sequences, about 37% seen once. Study-wide points: The fall in TCR beta diversity per million T cells was roughly linear with age.

The sequencing input was blood. The TCR originated in a man aged 18-30 years in good health. This rearrangement joins TRBV12-3 or TRBV12-4 to TRBJ1-2, with 7 positions matching TRBD1. CDR3 loop: CASSDRERGYTF. The CDR3 DNA sequence: TGTGCCAGCAGCGACAGGGAACGTGGCTACACCTTC.